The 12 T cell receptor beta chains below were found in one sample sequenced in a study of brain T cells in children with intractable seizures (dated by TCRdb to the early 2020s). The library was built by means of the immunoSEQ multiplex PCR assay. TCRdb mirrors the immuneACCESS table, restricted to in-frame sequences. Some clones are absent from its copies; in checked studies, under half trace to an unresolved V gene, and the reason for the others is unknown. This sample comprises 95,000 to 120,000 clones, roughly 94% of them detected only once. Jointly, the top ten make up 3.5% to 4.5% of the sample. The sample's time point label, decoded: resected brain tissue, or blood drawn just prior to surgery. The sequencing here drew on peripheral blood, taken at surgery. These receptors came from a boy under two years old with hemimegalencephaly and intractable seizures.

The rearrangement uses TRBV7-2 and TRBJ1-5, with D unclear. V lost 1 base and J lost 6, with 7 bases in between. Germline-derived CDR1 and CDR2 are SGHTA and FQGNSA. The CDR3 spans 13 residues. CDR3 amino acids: CASSLGFGQPQHF. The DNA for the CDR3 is TGTGCCAGCAGCTTAGGGTTCGGTCAGCCCCAGCATTTT. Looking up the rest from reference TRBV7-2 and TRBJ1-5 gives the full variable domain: GAGVSQSPSNKVTEKGKDVELRCDPISGHTALYWYRQSLGQGLEFLIYFQGNSAPDKSGLPSDRFSAERTGGSVSTLTIQRTQQEDSAVYLCASSLGFGQPQHFGDGTRLSIL.

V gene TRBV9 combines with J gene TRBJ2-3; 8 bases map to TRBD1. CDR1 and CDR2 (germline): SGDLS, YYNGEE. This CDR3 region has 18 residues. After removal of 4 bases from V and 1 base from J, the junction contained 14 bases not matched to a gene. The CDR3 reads CASSTQIPDRDRTDTQYF. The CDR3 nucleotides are TGTGCCAGCAGCACACAGATCCCGGACAGGGACCGCACAGATACGCAGTATTTT.

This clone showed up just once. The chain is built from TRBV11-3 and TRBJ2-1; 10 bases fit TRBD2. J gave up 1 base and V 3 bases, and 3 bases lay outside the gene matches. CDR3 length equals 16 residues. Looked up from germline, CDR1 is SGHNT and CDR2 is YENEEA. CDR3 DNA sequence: TGTGCCAGCAGCTTCATTAGCGGGAGGTCCTACAATGAGCAGTTCTTC. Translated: CASSFISGRSYNEQFF.

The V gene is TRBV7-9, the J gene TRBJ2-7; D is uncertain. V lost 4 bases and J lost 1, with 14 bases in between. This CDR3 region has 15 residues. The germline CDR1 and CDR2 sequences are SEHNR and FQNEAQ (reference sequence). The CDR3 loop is CASSSALDGSYEQYF. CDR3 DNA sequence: TGTGCCAGCAGCTCCGCTTTGGACGGGTCCTACGAGCAGTACTTC.

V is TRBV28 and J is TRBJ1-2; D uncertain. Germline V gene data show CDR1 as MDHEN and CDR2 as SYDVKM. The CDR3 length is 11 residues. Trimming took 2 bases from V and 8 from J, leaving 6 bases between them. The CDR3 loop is CASSLGGGYTF. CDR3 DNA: TGTGCCAGCAGTTTAGGCGGAGGCTACACCTTC.

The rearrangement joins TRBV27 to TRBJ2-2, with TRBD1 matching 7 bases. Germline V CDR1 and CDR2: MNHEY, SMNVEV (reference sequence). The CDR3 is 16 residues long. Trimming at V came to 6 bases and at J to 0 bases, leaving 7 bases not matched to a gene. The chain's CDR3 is CASSRFGTANTGELFF. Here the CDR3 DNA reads TGTGCCAGCAGCCGCTTCGGGACAGCGAACACCGGGGAGCTGTTTTTT.

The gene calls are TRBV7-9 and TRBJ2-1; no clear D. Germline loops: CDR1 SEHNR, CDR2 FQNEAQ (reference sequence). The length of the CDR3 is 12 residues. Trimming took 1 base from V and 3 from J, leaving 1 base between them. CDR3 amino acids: CASSLVYNEQFF. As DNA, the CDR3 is TGTGCCAGCAGCTTAGTCTACAATGAGCAGTTCTTC.

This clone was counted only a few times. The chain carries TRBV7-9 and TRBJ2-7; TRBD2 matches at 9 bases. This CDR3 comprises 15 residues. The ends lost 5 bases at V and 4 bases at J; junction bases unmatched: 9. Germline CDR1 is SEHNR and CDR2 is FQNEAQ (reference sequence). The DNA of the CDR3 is TGTGCCAGCAGCCCTACTAGCGGGTCATCGTACGAGCAGTACTTC. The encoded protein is CASSPTSGSSYEQYF. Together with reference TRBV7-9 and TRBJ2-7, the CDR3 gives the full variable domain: DTGVSQNPRHKITKRGQNVTFRCDPISEHNRLYWYRQTLGQGPEFLTYFQNEAQLEKSRLLSDRFSAERPKGSFSTLEIQRTEQGDSAMYLCASSPTSGSSYEQYFGPGTRLTVT.

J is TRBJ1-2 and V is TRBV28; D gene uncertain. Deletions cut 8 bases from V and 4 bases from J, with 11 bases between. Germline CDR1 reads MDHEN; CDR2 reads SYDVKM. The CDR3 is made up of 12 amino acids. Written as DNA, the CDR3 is TGTGCCAGCTCTGCCCCGACCTATGGCTACACCTTC. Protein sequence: CASSAPTYGYTF.

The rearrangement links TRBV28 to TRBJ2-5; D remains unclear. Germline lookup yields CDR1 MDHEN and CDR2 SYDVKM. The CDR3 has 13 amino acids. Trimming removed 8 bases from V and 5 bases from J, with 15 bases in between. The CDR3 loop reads CASSFYPRETQYF. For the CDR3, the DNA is TGTGCCAGCTCCTTTTACCCCCGGGAGACCCAGTACTTC. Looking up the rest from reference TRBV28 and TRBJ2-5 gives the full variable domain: DVKVTQSSRYLVKRTGEKVFLECVQDMDHENMFWYRQDPGLGLRLIYFSYDVKMKEKGDIPEGYSVSREKKERFSLILESASTNQTSMYLCASSFYPRETQYFGPGTRLLVL.

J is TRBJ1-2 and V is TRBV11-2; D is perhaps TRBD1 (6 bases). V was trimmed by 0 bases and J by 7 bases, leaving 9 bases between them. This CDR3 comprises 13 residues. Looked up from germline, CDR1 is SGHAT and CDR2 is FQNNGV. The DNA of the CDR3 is TGTGCCAGCAGCTTAGACAGGGGCTCTGGCTACACCTTC. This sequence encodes CASSLDRGSGYTF. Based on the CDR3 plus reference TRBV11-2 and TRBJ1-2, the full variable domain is EAGVAQSPRYKIIEKRQSVAFWCNPISGHATLYWYQQILGQGPKLLIQFQNNGVVDDSQLPKDRFSAERLKGVDSTLKIQPAKLEDSAVYLCASSLDRGSGYTFGSGTRLTVV.

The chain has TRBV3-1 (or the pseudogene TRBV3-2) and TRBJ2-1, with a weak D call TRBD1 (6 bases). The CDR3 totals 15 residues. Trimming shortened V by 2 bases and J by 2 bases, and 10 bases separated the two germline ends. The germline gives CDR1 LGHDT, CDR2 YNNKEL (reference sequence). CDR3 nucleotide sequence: TGTGCCAGCAGCCAAAGGCAGGGGACCTACAATGAGCAGTTCTTC. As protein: CASSQRQGTYNEQFF.